A single sample is the source of the 14 T cell receptor beta chains below, sequenced in a study of shared clonotypes between healthy human individuals (dated by TCRdb to 2020 to 2021). Receptor amplification or capture employed the immunoSEQ multiplex PCR assay. This immuneACCESS table, as held by TCRdb, lists in-frame sequences with V and J called but not all clones. Of the missing ones, under half trace to an unresolved V gene in checked studies; the others have no known cause. For this sample there are 550,000 to 800,000 clones; 74% appear just once. The ten largest clones represent more than 1.5% of the sample. The specimen was memory CD4+ T cells sorted from blood. What the cell subset or site label conveys for this sample: CD45RA-negative fraction. All receptors come from a woman aged 25 to 39 in good health.

CDR3 protein: CASRGQGAYTEAFF. The DNA of the CDR3 is TGTGCCAGCAGGGGACAGGGGGCGTACACTGAAGCTTTCTTT. The rearrangement uses TRBV2 and TRBJ1-1; TRBD1 aligns across 12 bases. The germline CDR1 and CDR2 sequences are SNHLY and FYNNEI. The junction had 2 bases not matched to a gene; V was cut back by 6 bases and J by 3 bases. The CDR3 length is 14 residues.

The gene calls are TRBV7-9 and TRBJ1-2, with 8 bases fitting TRBD1. The CDR3 covers 16 residues. J gave up 1 base and V 4 bases, and 8 bases lay outside the gene matches. The germline gives CDR1 SEHNR, CDR2 FQNEAQ (reference sequence). The CDR3, as DNA: TGTGCCAGCAGCTCCCCCCAGGGGGCGCTTAACTATGGCTACACCTTC. As protein: CASSSPQGALNYGYTF. Using reference TRBV7-9 and TRBJ1-2 for the parts outside the CDR3, the full variable domain is DTGVSQNPRHKITKRGQNVTFRCDPISEHNRLYWYRQTLGQGPEFLTYFQNEAQLEKSRLLSDRFSAERPKGSFSTLEIQRTEQGDSAMYLCASSSPQGALNYGYTFGSGTRLTVV.

A word on this clone: Other nucleotide sequences in the sample specify the same CDR3. The V and J genes are TRBV19 and TRBJ1-3; perhaps TRBD1 as D (6 bases). Between the trimmed V and J ends, which lost 7 bases and 2 bases, there was a span of 9 bases. Germline V gene sequence: CDR1 LNHDA, CDR2 SQIVND (reference sequence). There are 13 residues in the CDR3. In DNA form, the CDR3 reads TGTGCCAGTATTGGGGGGCCTGGAAACACCATATATTTT. Residues: CASIGGPGNTIYF. Full variable domain (remainder filled in from reference TRBV19 and TRBJ1-3): DGGITQSPKYLFRKEGQNVTLSCEQNLNHDAMYWYRQDPGQGLRLIYYSQIVNDFQKGDIAEGYSVSREKKESFPLTVTSAQKNPTAFYLCASIGGPGNTIYFGEGSWLTVV.

The sample holds a few counts of this clone. The gene calls are TRBV5-6 and TRBJ1-1; 9 nucleotides agree with TRBD1. Germline V gene lookup returns CDR1 SGHDT and CDR2 YYEEEE. J was trimmed by 0 bases and V by 6 bases; bases with no gene match: 3. CDR3 length: 14 amino acids. CDR3 in amino acids: CASNYRGLNTEAFF. CDR3 coding DNA: TGTGCCAGCAACTACAGGGGGCTGAACACTGAAGCTTTCTTT.

The chain joins TRBV28 to TRBJ2-7; TRBD2 matches 14 bases. CDR1 MDHEN and CDR2 SYDVKM come from the germline V gene. The J segment lost 5 bases and the V segment lost 7 bases, leaving 10 bases of the junction unmatched. This CDR3 comprises 16 residues. The DNA for the CDR3 is TGTGCCAGCAACCCCGGACTAGCGGGAGGTATCCACGAGCAGTACTTC. Translated: CASNPGLAGGIHEQYF.

The chain employs TRBV5-1 and TRBJ2-7; unclear D gene. The CDR3 extends over 16 amino acids. Germline CDR1 SGHRS, CDR2 YFSETQ. With 4 bases removed from V and 5 bases from J, the gap between germline ends came to 22 bases. The DNA of the CDR3 is TGCGCCAGCAGCCGGCCCTCAAAAGGGTCTCGAGACGAGCAGTACTTC. As protein: CASSRPSKGSRDEQYF.

This chain links TRBV7-2 with TRBJ2-7, with 12 bases fitting TRBD1. This CDR3 comprises 16 residues. Trimming took 2 bases from V and 4 from J; bases not matched to a gene: 6. Per germline, CDR1 SGHTA and CDR2 FQGNSA. DNA of the CDR3: TGTGCCAGCAGCTTATTTCCGGGACAGGGGGCATACGAGCAGTACTTC. Translated: CASSLFPGQGAYEQYF. Full variable domain (rest looked up from reference TRBV7-2 and TRBJ2-7): GAGVSQSPSNKVTEKGKDVELRCDPISGHTALYWYRQSLGQGLEFLIYFQGNSAPDKSGLPSDRFSAERTGGSVSTLTIQRTQQEDSAVYLCASSLFPGQGAYEQYFGPGTRLTVT.

The chain employs TRBV10-3 and TRBJ2-7; 9 positions agree with TRBD2. V shed 2 bases and J 0 bases; nucleotides not matched to a gene: 11. This CDR3 has 18 amino acids. Looked up from germline, CDR1 is ENHRY and CDR2 is SYGVKD. CDR3 in amino acids: CAISEPTSGARSSYEQYF. The CDR3, as DNA: TGTGCCATCAGTGAGCCGACTAGCGGAGCCCGGAGCTCCTACGAGCAGTACTTC.

This chain links TRBV30 with TRBJ2-3; 12 bases are a match to TRBD2. This CDR3 region has 13 residues. CDR1 and CDR2 (germline): GTSNPN, SVGIG (reference sequence). Trimming took 4 bases from V and 7 from J; bases not matched to a gene: 3. The CDR3 here is CAWTSGRANTQYF. The CDR3 coding sequence is TGTGCCTGGACTAGCGGGAGGGCTAATACGCAGTATTTT.

This clone was recorded only once. This chain connects TRBV5-1 to TRBJ1-1; D uncertain. V shed 0 bases and J shed 2 bases, with 11 bases lying between them. Germline lookup yields CDR1 SGHRS and CDR2 YFSETQ. The CDR3 spans 15 residues. The CDR3 DNA is TGCGCCAGCAGCTTGGACGGACCCCATAACACTGAAGCTTTCTTT. It translates to CASSLDGPHNTEAFF.

The genes are TRBV5-1 and TRBJ1-4; 8 bases map to TRBD1. V dropped 5 bases and J dropped 8; count of bases not matched to a gene: 8. CDR1 and CDR2 (germline): SGHRS, YFSETQ. CDR3 length: 14 amino acids. CDR3 amino acids: CASRAGTGAEKLFF. The CDR3 DNA reads TGCGCCAGCAGGGCCGGGACAGGCGCCGAAAAACTGTTTTTT.

This sequence joins TRBV7-6 and TRBJ2-1, with 10 bases that match TRBD2. Germline trimming cut 5 bases from V and 3 bases from J; bases unmatched to any gene: 7. The germline V gene has CDR1 SGHVS and CDR2 FNYEAQ. This CDR3 is 16 amino acids long. CDR3 in amino acids: CASSPQAGGYYNEQFF. In DNA, the CDR3 is TGTGCCAGCAGCCCGCAAGCGGGAGGGTACTACAATGAGCAGTTCTTC.

The V gene is TRBV2, the J gene TRBJ1-3; 7 nucleotides agree with TRBD1. Germline CDR1 and CDR2: SNHLY and FYNNEI. Trimming removed 6 bases from V and 3 bases from J; junction bases left unmatched: 5. CDR3 length equals 14 residues. Here the CDR3 DNA reads TGTGCCAGCAGGGGACAGTTAGGTGGAAACACCATATATTTT. It codes for CASRGQLGGNTIYF. Together with reference TRBV2 and TRBJ1-3, the CDR3 gives the full variable domain: EPEVTQTPSHQVTQMGQEVILRCVPISNHLYFYWYRQILGQKVEFLVSFYNNEISEKSEIFDDQFSVERPDGSNFTLKIRSTKLEDSAMYFCASRGQLGGNTIYFGEGSWLTVV.

This clone was recorded a few times. V is TRBV27 and J is TRBJ1-2; 7 nucleotides match TRBD1. There are 14 residues in the CDR3. The germline gives CDR1 MNHEY, CDR2 SMNVEV (reference sequence). The V and J ends lost 5 bases and 4 bases, in that order; junction bases with no gene match: 7. The CDR3 DNA sequence: TGTGCCAGCAGTCCCCGACAGGGTGGCTATGGCTACACCTTC. Residues: CASSPRQGGYGYTF.